These 19 T cell receptor beta chains originate from one sample sequenced in a study of T-cell reconstitution after alpha-beta-depleted transplantation in children. Unique molecular identifiers tagged the TCRbeta library. In TCRdb, the PCR reads were re-called with MiXCR into one record per CDR3 protein. The profile shows roughly 15,000 distinct CDR3 sequences, roughly 5.6% of them singletons. The sequenced sample was PBMCs, obtained before TCRalphabeta/CD19-depleted stem cell transplant. These receptors were collected from a boy aged 5 to 17 with acute lymphoblastic leukemia, due to receive a stem cell transplant.

This clonotype is medium-sized by share. V is TRBV6-5 and J is TRBJ1-1, with TRBD1 matching 9 bases. Germline lookup yields CDR1 MNHEY and CDR2 SVGAGI. V dropped 2 bases and J dropped 4; count of bases not matched to a gene: 5. The CDR3 has 15 residues. CDR3 nucleotides: TGTGCCAGCAGTTACGCCCAGACAGGGGGCACTGAAGCTTTCTTT. It specifies CASSYAQTGGTEAFF.

By proportion, this clonotype is medium-sized. V is TRBV6-1 and J is TRBJ1-4; maybe TRBD1 (6 bases). The CDR3 is 15 residues long. CDR1 is MNHNS, CDR2 SASEGT, per germline. The germline V and J ends were trimmed by 1 base and 2 bases, with 8 bases remaining between them. The CDR3 spells CASSEEGGTNEKLFF. In DNA, the CDR3 is TGTGCCAGCAGTGAAGAAGGGGGGACTAATGAAAAACTGTTTTTT.

This clonotype was detected many times. The chain links TRBV6-1 to TRBJ1-3; D unresolved. The CDR3 sequence is 16 residues long. Trimming stripped 6 bases from V and 0 bases from J, with 15 bases between. Germline loops: CDR1 MNHNS, CDR2 SASEGT. The CDR3 bases are TGTGCCAGCAGATCTTTAACACTGAGCTCTGGAAACACCATATATTTT. Translating it yields CASRSLTLSSGNTIYF.

This clonotype was counted ten times or more. The rearrangement joins TRBV20-1 to TRBJ2-1, with TRBD2 matching 7 bases. The CDR3 spans 15 residues. CDR1 and CDR2 (germline): DFQATT, SNEGSKA (reference sequence). Trimming cost V 6 bases and J 9 bases; bases outside gene matches: 17. The CDR3 DNA is TGCAGTGCCCCAAATCCGGGACTACAGTCGAGTGAGCAGTTCTTC. Its protein is CSAPNPGLQSSEQFF.

This clonotype was detected many times. The genes are TRBV19 and TRBJ1-5, with TRBD1 identical over 9 bases. Germline loops: CDR1 LNHDA, CDR2 SQIVND (reference sequence). This CDR3 is built from 18 residues. The junction had 12 bases not matched to a gene; V was cut back by 3 bases and J by 3 bases. In nucleotides, the CDR3 is TGTGCCAGTAGTATTGAGGGACAGGGCCCTCCATTCAATCAGCCCCAGCATTTT. This codes for CASSIEGQGPPFNQPQHF.

This clonotype was seen ten or more times. The chain is built from TRBV7-2 and TRBJ2-1; 12 nucleotides line up with TRBD2. The CDR3 has 16 amino acids. The germline V gene encodes CDR1 SGHTA and CDR2 FQGNSA. V lost 6 bases, J lost 4 bases, and 7 bases stayed unmatched. The DNA of the CDR3 is TGTGCCAGCAGTTCCTCGGGACTAGCGGGTTACAATGAGCAGTTCTTC. Translated, it gives CASSSSGLAGYNEQFF.

Many counts were recorded for this clonotype. This chain uses TRBV10-1 with TRBJ2-1; D not certain. Germline V gives CDR1 WNHNN, CDR2 SYGVQD (reference sequence). CDR3 length: 16 residues. V was pared by 6 bases and J by 0 bases, with 15 bases between. The DNA of the CDR3 is TGCGCCAGCAGCCCCGACATCTTTAGCTCCTACAATGAGCAGTTCTTC. Amino acids: CASSPDIFSSYNEQFF.

This clonotype is classed as medium-sized. The J gene is TRBJ2-7, the V gene TRBV20-1; possible D gene TRBD2, 6 bases. Per germline, CDR1 DFQATT and CDR2 SNEGSKA (reference sequence). The germline V and J ends were trimmed by 4 bases and 2 bases, with 12 bases remaining between them. There are 13 residues in the CDR3. Here the CDR3 reads CSANPGVTYEQYF. The CDR3 DNA reads TGCAGTGCTAATCCGGGAGTTACCTACGAGCAGTACTTC.

There are many counts of this clonotype. This chain links TRBV20-1 with TRBJ2-7; 10 bases map to TRBD2. The J segment lost 2 bases and the V segment lost 4 bases, leaving 5 bases of the junction unmatched. Looked up from germline, CDR1 is DFQATT and CDR2 is SNEGSKA (reference sequence). The CDR3 has 14 amino acids. The CDR3 sequence: CSANLAGGPYEQYF. The CDR3, as DNA: TGCAGTGCTAACTTAGCGGGGGGCCCCTACGAGCAGTACTTC.

This clonotype is labeled medium-sized. The chain has TRBV5-1 and TRBJ2-1; D call uncertain. This CDR3 region has 13 residues. Per germline, CDR1 SGHRS and CDR2 YFSETQ. Trimming left V 4 bases short and J 7 bases short, with 12 bases between. CDR3 sequence (DNA): TGCGCCAGCAGCCAGACCCAACGGAATGAGCAGTTCTTC. Protein: CASSQTQRNEQFF.

The genes are TRBV5-5 and TRBJ1-2; D unresolved. The CDR3 length is 13 residues. The germline V and J ends were trimmed by 2 bases and 8 bases, with 13 bases remaining between them. In germline, CDR1 is SGHKS, CDR2 YYEKEE (reference sequence). CDR3 bases: TGTGCCAGCAGCTTCGGGATCCGTGGAGGCTACACCTTC. Translation gives CASSFGIRGGYTF.

This clonotype was seen ten or more times. The chain uses TRBV3-1 and TRBJ1-5, with D unclear. CDR1 is LGHDT, CDR2 YNNKEL, per germline (reference sequence). This CDR3 has 12 amino acids. The V end lost 4 bases, the J end lost 7 bases, and 8 bases lay between the germline ends. The CDR3 loop is CASSRPGQPQHF. DNA for the CDR3: TGTGCCAGCAGCCGTCCGGGCCAGCCCCAGCATTTT.

The sample holds many counts of this clonotype. This sequence joins TRBV27 and TRBJ2-3, with 13 bases that match TRBD2. CDR3 size: 19 residues. Germline CDR1 is MNHEY and CDR2 is SMNVEV (reference sequence). The ends lost 5 bases at V and 2 bases at J; junction bases unmatched: 13. CDR3 sequence reads: CASSPSLAGGPWDTDTQYF. The CDR3 region has the DNA TGTGCCAGCAGTCCCTCACTAGCGGGGGGGCCGTGGGACACAGATACGCAGTATTTT.

This clonotype was counted at least ten times. The chain has TRBV6-5 and TRBJ2-7; 8 bases line up with TRBD2. CDR1 and CDR2 (germline): MNHEY, SVGAGI. The junction had 10 bases not matched to a gene; V was cut back by 6 bases and J by 6 bases. This CDR3 is built from 14 residues. For the CDR3, the DNA is TGTGCCAGCAGCACCGCGGGGGGAGTCAGCGAGCAGTACTTC. It translates to CASSTAGGVSEQYF.

By share, this clonotype counts as medium-sized. The chain has TRBV10-3 and TRBJ2-5; tentatively, D is TRBD2 (5 bases). Per germline, CDR1 ENHRY and CDR2 SYGVKD. This CDR3 is built from 15 residues. The V and J ends lost 0 bases and 4 bases respectively, with 12 bases between them. Here the CDR3 reads CAISESTSGAETQYF. The CDR3 bases are TGTGCCATCAGTGAGTCGACCAGCGGAGCAGAGACCCAGTACTTC.

This clonotype was counted many times. This chain joins TRBV20-1 and TRBJ2-1; 8 bases are shared with TRBD1. V lost 0 bases to trimming and J lost 7 bases; unmatched junction nucleotides: 5. The CDR3 sequence is 14 residues long. Looked up from germline, CDR1 is DFQATT and CDR2 is SNEGSKA (reference sequence). DNA of the CDR3: TGCAGTGCTAGAGATCAGGGGGCGGCAAATGAGCAGTTCTTC. It specifies CSARDQGAANEQFF.

In its sample, this clonotype was seen many times. The chain has TRBV7-2 and TRBJ2-2; D remains ambiguous. Germline CDR1 is SGHTA and CDR2 is FQGNSA. The CDR3 spans 12 residues. Trimming pared 5 bases from V and 8 bases from J, leaving 9 bases between. CDR3 loop: CASSVYTGELFF. In DNA form, the CDR3 reads TGTGCCAGCAGCGTCTATACAGGGGAGCTGTTTTTT. The entire variable domain, with the rest obtained from reference TRBV7-2 and TRBJ2-2, is as follows: GAGVSQSPSNKVTEKGKDVELRCDPISGHTALYWYRQSLGQGLEFLIYFQGNSAPDKSGLPSDRFSAERTGGSVSTLTIQRTQQEDSAVYLCASSVYTGELFFGEGSRLTVL.

This clonotype was detected many times. This CDR3 is CASSSQLEAYEQYF. CDR3 sequence (DNA): TGTGCCAGCAGTTCGCAGCTCGAGGCCTACGAGCAGTACTTC. The genes are TRBV12-3 or TRBV12-4 and TRBJ2-7, with unresolved D. This CDR3 comprises 14 residues. Trimming took off 4 bases at V and 2 bases at J, with 12 bases between the two ends.

Notes on this clonotype: At one end, the junction sequence differs from germline, possibly due to a read error. The rearrangement joins TRBV4-2 to TRBJ2-2; D could derive from TRBD1 or TRBD2 (6 bases each). The CDR3 has 14 residues. The germline V gene has CDR1 LGHNA and CDR2 YNFKEQ. This CDR3 is CAISRGQSTGELFF. The CDR3 coding sequence is TGTGCCATCAGCCGGGGGCAGAGCACCGGGGAGCTGTTTTTT.